This TCR beta chain emerged from a study of blood T cell repertoires in COVID-19 (dated by TCRdb to the early 2020s). About the study as a whole: The collaborator samples originated in the United States, Italy and Spain and spanned the acute and convalescent phases of COVID-19. The prospective study material was composed of cDNA or gDNA derived from T cells, B-cell-depleted T cells, or PBMCs. Deeply sampled blood TCRbeta repertoires from subjects exposed to, actively infected with, or recovered from COVID-19 were included in the dataset. The repertoires were released in a freely available public database intended as a resource for research on the immune response to SARS-CoV-2. Samples were obtained from the ongoing ImmuneRACE study (first 160 participants) and from 950 to 1,500 subjects provided by 6 global collaborators. The sample metadata nearly always contained a de-identified subject ID, COVID-19 status, age in years and sex. HLA class I and class II types, where available, came from metadata supplied by the sample provider rather than from assay-based typing.

A note on this clone: The antigen this receptor binds is unknown. It has no much larger one-base neighbor in the sample; base qualities were not kept.

General conclusions and limits of the study: The quantity of clinical and demographic metadata differed by source and by participant and was supplied without curation.

TCRbeta CDR3 regions were amplified from genomic DNA using the immunoSEQ Assay, a bias-controlled multiplex PCR. The original methods were these. The number of nucleated cells in each sample was estimated from the amplification of reference gene primers within the assay. To quantify the absolute abundance of each unique TCRbeta CDR3 rearrangement, sequence reads were collapsed and filtered. Productive Simpson clonality was computed per sample as the square root of Simpson's diversity index over productive rearrangements. TCRdb mirrors the immuneACCESS table, restricted to in-frame sequences. Some clones are absent from its copies; in checked studies, under half trace to an unresolved V gene, and the reason for the others is unknown. The DNA was the basis for D and trimming; V, J and clone size are from that table. This sample gives over 200,000 clones in total; more than 70% of them show up just once. Jointly, the top ten make up 7% to 10% of the sample.

The V end loses 4 bases and the J end loses 0 bases, and a stretch of 15 bases separates them. The germline V gene encodes CDR1 SGHNT and CDR2 YYREEE (reference sequence). Reading from cysteine to phenylalanine, the CDR3 counts 16 amino acids. Here the CDR3 DNA is all that survives: 48 bases in frame from base 1. The collaborating institutions used their own protocols to collect whole blood in K2EDTA tubes. For TCRbeta analysis, collaborators shipped samples in one of three forms: frozen whole blood, isolated PBMCs, or DNA extracted from either of those sample types. The sequence derives from a woman aged 50 to 65 with acute or convalescent COVID-19. Source material: peripheral blood. The receptor chain draws on TRBV5-4 and TRBJ2-3, with an unclear D gene assignment. The CDR3 loop reads CASSPASGGSTDTQYF. The nucleotide sequence is TGTGCCAGCAGCCCCGCATCTGGCGGCAGCACAGATACGCAGTATTTT.